This T cell receptor (beta chain) was captured in a study of blood T cell repertoires in COVID-19. Sequencing was performed with immunoSEQ multiplex PCR; in TCRdb, only in-frame clones are kept and a portion is missing. The data show around 300,000 clones, roughly nine tenths seen once. Germline V gives CDR1 MDHEN, CDR2 SYDVKM. V was pared by 8 bases and J by 9 bases, with 10 bases of the junction left unmatched. This CDR3 is built from 14 residues. This chain joins TRBV28 and TRBJ1-6; 7 bases are shared with TRBD1. The sequence derives from a woman aged 25 to 39 with COVID-19, enrolled during active disease. The material sequenced was peripheral blood. In DNA form, the CDR3 reads TGTGCCAGCTATGGGGACAGCGAATTTTCACCCCTCCACTTT. Amino acids: CASYGDSEFSPLHF.